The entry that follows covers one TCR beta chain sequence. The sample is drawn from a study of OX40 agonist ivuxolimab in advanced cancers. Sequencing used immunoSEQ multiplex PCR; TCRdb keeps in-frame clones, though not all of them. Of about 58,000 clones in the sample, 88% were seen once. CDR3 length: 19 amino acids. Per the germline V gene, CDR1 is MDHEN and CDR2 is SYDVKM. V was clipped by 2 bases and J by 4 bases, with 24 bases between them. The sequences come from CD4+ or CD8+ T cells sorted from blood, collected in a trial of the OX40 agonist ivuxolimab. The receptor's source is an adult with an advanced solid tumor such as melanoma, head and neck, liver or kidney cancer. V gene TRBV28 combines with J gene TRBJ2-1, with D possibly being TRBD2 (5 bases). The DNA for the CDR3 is TGTGCCAGCAGTTTAAAATCTCGAGCGGCCCAGCTCTATTACAATGAGCAGTTCTTC. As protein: CASSLKSRAAQLYYNEQFF.